The 14 T cell receptor beta chains below all came from one sample that was sequenced in a study of shared clonotypes between healthy human individuals. Produced via immunoSEQ multiplex PCR; TCRdb's table is partial and in-frame only. The sample has about 480,000 clones, 60% to 80% seen once; the top ten hold about 12%. Material: PBMCs. The source of these receptors is a woman aged 40 to 50 in good health. Some clones in this sample may be carry-over from other donors' samples.

The chain combines TRBV30 with TRBJ1-5, with a possible D match to TRBD1 (6 bases). Trimming removed 1 base at V and 5 bases at J, with 9 bases between. Germline lookup yields CDR1 GTSNPN and CDR2 SVGIG (reference sequence). The CDR3 contains 13 residues. The CDR3 nucleotides are TGTGCCTGGAGTGGCTCAGGGGATCAGCCCCAGCATTTT. Protein product: CAWSGSGDQPQHF. The full variable domain, with the rest looked up from reference TRBV30 and TRBJ1-5, is SQTIHQWPATLVQPVGSPLSLECTVEGTSNPNLYWYRQAAGRGLQLLFYSVGIGQISSEVPQNLSASRPQDRQFILSSKKLLLSDSGFYLCAWSGSGDQPQHFGDGTRLSIL.

The V call is TRBV28, the J call TRBJ1-2; D might be TRBD1 (6 bases). Germline V gene lookup returns CDR1 MDHEN and CDR2 SYDVKM. The CDR3 runs 12 residues. The CDR3 coding sequence is TGTGTCTGCTGGGGGGCGCCGGATGGCTACACCTTC. Its protein is CVCWGAPDGYTF.

V is TRBV4-1 and J is TRBJ1-5; D perhaps matches TRBD1 (6 bases). The V gene lost 1 base and the J gene lost 4 bases, with 11 bases spanning the gap. The CDR3 contains 15 residues. Germline V CDR1 and CDR2: MGHRA, YSYEKL. The chain's CDR3 is CASSQGQVGNQPQHF. CDR3 sequence (DNA): TGCGCCAGCAGCCAAGGACAGGTTGGTAATCAGCCCCAGCATTTT.

The chain combines TRBV18 with TRBJ1-5, with 7 bases aligning to TRBD1. Germline trimming cut 0 bases from V and 4 bases from J; bases unmatched to any gene: 9. Germline V lookup: CDR1 KGHSH, CDR2 LQKENI. The CDR3 has 17 amino acids. CDR3: CASSPPWTGGGNQPQHF. CDR3 sequence (DNA): TGTGCCAGCTCACCACCCTGGACAGGAGGAGGTAATCAGCCCCAGCATTTT.

The V call is TRBV19, the J call TRBJ2-7; D gene unclear. This CDR3 comprises 15 residues. Germline CDR1 reads LNHDA; CDR2 reads SQIVND (reference sequence). Trimming took 0 bases from V and 0 from J, leaving 9 bases between them. The DNA of the CDR3 is TGTGCCAGTAGTATAGAGGTGGGCAGCTCCTACGAGCAGTACTTC. Its protein is CASSIEVGSSYEQYF.

The J gene is TRBJ2-1, the V gene TRBV5-4; TRBD2 agrees at 8 bases. The CDR3 sequence is 14 residues long. The germline gives CDR1 SGHNT, CDR2 YYREEE (reference sequence). The V segment lost 0 bases and the J segment 6 bases; nucleotides outside the gene matches: 2. CDR3 region: CASSLASGSNEQFF. DNA of the CDR3: TGTGCCAGCAGCTTGGCCAGCGGGAGCAATGAGCAGTTCTTC.

This rearrangement joins TRBV7-2 to TRBJ2-3; D perhaps matches TRBD2 (6 bases). The CDR3 has 14 amino acids. In germline, CDR1 is SGHTA, CDR2 FQGNSA. The V gene lost 5 bases and the J gene lost 5 bases, with 14 bases spanning the gap. The DNA for the CDR3 is TGTGCCAGCAGCCATTGGGCCGGGGGAGATACGCAGTATTTT. Protein product: CASSHWAGGDTQYF. Complete variable domain (other parts from reference TRBV7-2 and TRBJ2-3): GAGVSQSPSNKVTEKGKDVELRCDPISGHTALYWYRQSLGQGLEFLIYFQGNSAPDKSGLPSDRFSAERTGGSVSTLTIQRTQQEDSAVYLCASSHWAGGDTQYFGPGTRLTVL.

In regard to this clone: Other DNA sequences in the same sample also yield this CDR3. The chain is built from TRBV5-6 and TRBJ2-5; the D is unclear. The germline V gene has CDR1 SGHDT and CDR2 YYEEEE. Trimming removed 0 bases from V and 2 bases from J, with 11 bases in between. The CDR3 is 15 amino acids. The CDR3 DNA reads TGTGCCAGCAGCTTGGGGCGCTCGGTACAAGAGACCCAGTACTTC. Translated: CASSLGRSVQETQYF.

The table lists this clone with a few counts. This chain connects TRBV9 to TRBJ1-1; D not certain. Germline values: CDR1 SGDLS, CDR2 YYNGEE. Trimming removed 2 bases at V and 3 bases at J, with 11 bases between. The CDR3 covers 14 residues. CDR3 region: CASSVVGRDTEAFF. In nucleotides, the CDR3 is TGTGCCAGCAGCGTGGTGGGGAGGGACACTGAAGCTTTCTTT.

A remark on this clone: A much larger clone sits a single nucleotide away, making a read error possible. The chain uses TRBV11-2 and TRBJ2-1, with TRBD2 identical over 13 bases. Germline values: CDR1 SGHAT, CDR2 FQNNGV. J lost 6 bases, V lost 3 bases, and 2 bases had no gene match. The CDR3 loop spans 15 amino acids. Written as DNA, the CDR3 is TGTGCCAGCAGCTTTCGGACTAGCGGGAGCAATGAGCAGTTCTTC. This translates into CASSFRTSGSNEQFF.

This chain joins TRBV7-9 and TRBJ2-1; D unresolved. Trimming took 2 bases from V and 12 from J, leaving 11 bases between them. This CDR3 is built from 12 residues. Germline V lookup: CDR1 SEHNR, CDR2 FQNEAQ (reference sequence). CDR3 region: CASSLISTGQFF. As DNA, the CDR3 is TGTGCCAGCAGCTTAATCTCGACCGGGCAGTTCTTC. Variable domain in full (rest from reference TRBV7-9 and TRBJ2-1): DTGVSQNPRHKITKRGQNVTFRCDPISEHNRLYWYRQTLGQGPEFLTYFQNEAQLEKSRLLSDRFSAERPKGSFSTLEIQRTEQGDSAMYLCASSLISTGQFFGPGTRLTVL.

V and J are TRBV2 and TRBJ2-7; D call uncertain. The CDR3 runs 11 residues. CDR1 is SNHLY and CDR2 is FYNNEI in the germline V gene. Trimming took 7 bases from V and 0 from J, leaving 4 bases between them. The CDR3 reads CASKFSYEQYF. The CDR3 coding sequence is TGTGCCAGCAAGTTCTCCTACGAGCAGTACTTC.

The chain links TRBV29-1 to TRBJ2-5; D possibly uses TRBD1 or TRBD2 (5 bases each). The DNA end lines up better with TRBJ2-7; the J call may be wrong. Germline V CDR1 and CDR2: SQVTM, ANQGSEA. This CDR3 has 12 residues. The chain's CDR3 is CSGREGSHEQYF. The CDR3 region has the DNA TGCAGCGGAAGAGAGGGGTCTCACGAGCAGTACTTC.

The V and J genes are TRBV7-9 and TRBJ2-3; 8 nucleotides agree with TRBD2. Per the germline V gene, CDR1 is SEHNR and CDR2 is FQNEAQ (reference sequence). With V trimmed by 8 bases and J by 10 bases, 14 bases remained unmatched. The CDR3 extends over 14 amino acids. The CDR3 DNA follows: TGTGCCAGCCTGGCGGGGGGCGGAAGGGATGCGCAGTATTTT. It yields the protein CASLAGGGRDAQYF.